Listed below are T cell receptor beta chains from one sample, sequenced in a study of immune evolution from preneoplasia to lung adenocarcinoma. Only in-frame clones appear in the TCRdb table, and some are missing; sequencing was by immunoSEQ multiplex PCR. The profile shows about 7,800 clones, just under 75% of them singletons. The sequencing input was FFPE lung adenocarcinoma in situ tissue. These receptors were collected from a donor aged 70 or older with lung adenocarcinoma. Some clones in this sample may be carry-over from other donors' samples. Both conserved end residues are part of each CDR3. D genes are given only for firm matches. Clone size, where shown, is once, few, many, or a class for clones that have expanded.

v_call: TRBV2
j_call: TRBJ1-5
clone_size: -
d_call: -
cdr3_nt: TGTGCCAGCAACCGGGGGAATCAGCCCCAGCATTTT
cdr3_aa: CASNRGNQPQHF

v_call: TRBV28
j_call: TRBJ1-3
clone_size: -
d_call: -
cdr3_nt: TGTGCCAGCAGTTTGACAGGCTCTGGAAACACCATATATTTT
cdr3_aa: CASSLTGSGNTIYF

v_call: TRBV7-3
j_call: TRBJ1-1
clone_size: once
d_call: -
cdr3_nt: TGTGCCAGCAGCTTAAGTTCCGGGAGCACTGAAGCTTTCTTT
cdr3_aa: CASSLSSGSTEAFF

v_call: TRBV10-3
j_call: TRBJ2-2
clone_size: once
d_call: -
cdr3_nt: TGTGCCATCAGCCTTCAGGTTGGCGGGGAGCTGTTTTTT
cdr3_aa: CAISLQVGGELFF

v_call: TRBV10-3
j_call: TRBJ2-7
clone_size: -
d_call: -
cdr3_nt: TGTGCCATCAGTGGGCAAGACGTGGGCCACGAGCAGTACTTC
cdr3_aa: CAISGQDVGHEQYF

v_call: TRBV5-1
j_call: TRBJ2-1
clone_size: -
d_call: -
cdr3_nt: TGCGCCAGCAGGACCGACCGGGCCCTCGAGCAGTTCTTC
cdr3_aa: CASRTDRALEQFF

v_call: TRBV30
j_call: TRBJ1-1
clone_size: few
d_call: TRBD1
cdr3_nt: TGTGCCTTGTGGGTCTGGACAGGGGACACTGAAGCTTTCTTT
cdr3_aa: CALWVWTGDTEAFF

v_call: TRBV9
j_call: TRBJ2-3
clone_size: -
d_call: -
cdr3_nt: TGTGCCAGCAGCGTAGACCCGACGGGGGCGGTCGCAGATACGCAGTATTTT
cdr3_aa: CASSVDPTGAVADTQYF

v_call: TRBV19
j_call: TRBJ2-3
clone_size: -
d_call: TRBD2
cdr3_nt: TGTGCCAGCGTCGGACTAGCGGGAGCCACAGATACGCAGTATTTT
cdr3_aa: CASVGLAGATDTQYF

v_call: TRBV5-1
j_call: TRBJ2-7
clone_size: -
d_call: -
cdr3_nt: TGCGCCAGCAGCCCGGATAGGGAGCAGTACTTC
cdr3_aa: CASSPDREQYF

v_call: TRBV6-6
j_call: TRBJ2-2
clone_size: -
d_call: -
cdr3_nt: TGTGCCAGCAGAACTACAGGGTCGAACACCGGGGAGCTGTTTTTT
cdr3_aa: CASRTTGSNTGELFF

v_call: TRBV27
j_call: TRBJ1-4
clone_size: once
d_call: TRBD1
cdr3_nt: TGTGCCAGCACCAATTCCGGGGACAGGGGTGAAAAACTGTTTTTT
cdr3_aa: CASTNSGDRGEKLFF

v_call: TRBV9
j_call: TRBJ2-1
clone_size: -
d_call: -
cdr3_nt: TGTGCCAGCAGCGTAGCGTTTGATGAGCAGTTCTTC
cdr3_aa: CASSVAFDEQFF

v_call: TRBV6-5
j_call: TRBJ1-1
clone_size: few
d_call: -
cdr3_nt: TGTGCCAGCAGTTACTCGAGTGAGGGCACTGAAGCTTTCTTT
cdr3_aa: CASSYSSEGTEAFF

v_call: TRBV7-9
j_call: TRBJ2-1
clone_size: -
d_call: -
cdr3_nt: TGTGCCAGCCCTACTGAGCAGTTCTTC
cdr3_aa: CASPTEQFF

v_call: TRBV7-8
j_call: TRBJ1-2
clone_size: -
d_call: -
cdr3_nt: TGTGCCAGCAGCGGGACGGGGGCCTATGGCTACACCTTC
cdr3_aa: CASSGTGAYGYTF

v_call: TRBV12-5
j_call: TRBJ1-6
clone_size: few
d_call: -
cdr3_nt: TGTGCTAGTGGTTTGCAACGCCTACAGGGAGGGAATTCACCCCTCCACTTT
cdr3_aa: CASGLQRLQGGNSPLHF

v_call: TRBV6-5
j_call: TRBJ1-1
clone_size: few
d_call: -
cdr3_nt: TGTGCCAGCAGTTTGTTCTCGGGGGCTGAAGCTTTCTTT
cdr3_aa: CASSLFSGAEAFF

v_call: TRBV18
j_call: TRBJ1-2
clone_size: -
d_call: -
cdr3_nt: TGTGCCAGCTCACCATCTCGCTTGGGGATCGATGGCTACACCTTC
cdr3_aa: CASSPSRLGIDGYTF

v_call: TRBV19
j_call: TRBJ1-2
clone_size: -
d_call: -
cdr3_nt: TGTGCCAGTAGGAAACAGGGTTTCTATGGCTACACCTTC
cdr3_aa: CASRKQGFYGYTF

v_call: TRBV6-5
j_call: TRBJ2-5
clone_size: -
d_call: -
cdr3_nt: TGTGCCAGCAGTTACGGACAGAATCAAGAGACCCAGTACTTC
cdr3_aa: CASSYGQNQETQYF

v_call: TRBV28
j_call: TRBJ2-2
clone_size: -
d_call: -
cdr3_nt: TGTGCCAGCAGTTTAAGCAGCACCGGGGAGCTGTTTTTT
cdr3_aa: CASSLSSTGELFF

v_call: TRBV5-1
j_call: TRBJ2-1
clone_size: -
d_call: -
cdr3_nt: TGCGCCAGCAGCTCCCTGTACGATGAGCAGTTCTTC
cdr3_aa: CASSSLYDEQFF

v_call: TRBV20-1
j_call: TRBJ2-7
clone_size: -
d_call: -
cdr3_nt: TGCAGTGCTACTTCGACGGGATTCACTTCGTTC
cdr3_aa: CSATSTGFTSF

v_call: TRBV19
j_call: TRBJ2-2
clone_size: -
d_call: TRBD1
cdr3_nt: TGTGCCAGTAGTAGCTTGGGACAGAGAACCGGGGAGCTGTTTTTT
cdr3_aa: CASSSLGQRTGELFF

v_call: TRBV27
j_call: TRBJ1-6
clone_size: -
d_call: -
cdr3_nt: TGTGCCAGCAGTTTAGGGGCGGACAGACATTCTTCACCCCTCCACTTT
cdr3_aa: CASSLGADRHSSPLHF

v_call: TRBV7-8
j_call: TRBJ1-5
clone_size: -
d_call: -
cdr3_nt: TGTGCCAGCAGCTCCCGGACCCTGGATCAGCCCCAGCATTTT
cdr3_aa: CASSSRTLDQPQHF

v_call: TRBV2
j_call: TRBJ2-2
clone_size: few
d_call: -
cdr3_nt: TGTGCCAGCGGGCGGGCGGGCTCCGGGGAGCTGTTTTTT
cdr3_aa: CASGRAGSGELFF

v_call: TRBV7-2
j_call: TRBJ2-5
clone_size: -
d_call: TRBD2
cdr3_nt: TGTGCCAGCAGCACCCGGCCTAGCGGGGCCGTGTACTTC
cdr3_aa: CASSTRPSGAVYF

v_call: TRBV6-1
j_call: TRBJ1-5
clone_size: -
d_call: -
cdr3_nt: TGTGCCAGCAGGGTAGAGACGGCCCAGCATTTT
cdr3_aa: CASRVETAQHF

v_call: TRBV4-1
j_call: TRBJ2-7
clone_size: few
d_call: TRBD1
cdr3_nt: TGCGCCAGCAGCCTTTCCGGGACAGGGGCCTACGAGCAGTACTTC
cdr3_aa: CASSLSGTGAYEQYF

v_call: TRBV10-2
j_call: TRBJ1-1
clone_size: -
d_call: -
cdr3_nt: TGCGCCAGCAGTGAGCCGATTGGGGGGACGAACACTGAAGCTTTCTTT
cdr3_aa: CASSEPIGGTNTEAFF

v_call: TRBV7-9
j_call: TRBJ1-2
clone_size: few
d_call: -
cdr3_nt: TGTGCCAGCAGCTTGTCCAGGGGAAACTATGGCTACACCTTC
cdr3_aa: CASSLSRGNYGYTF

v_call: TRBV6-5
j_call: TRBJ1-1
clone_size: -
d_call: -
cdr3_nt: TGTGCCAGCTCCCTGGATGGGGGTACTGAAGCTTTCTTT
cdr3_aa: CASSLDGGTEAFF

v_call: TRBV2
j_call: TRBJ1-4
clone_size: -
d_call: -
cdr3_nt: TGTGCCAGCAGCGCCCTGAGCGAAGAAAAACTGTTTTTT
cdr3_aa: CASSALSEEKLFF

v_call: TRBV11-3
j_call: TRBJ2-3
clone_size: few
d_call: -
cdr3_nt: TGTGCCAGCAGCCCCCGGAGAGGCACAGATACGCAGTATTTT
cdr3_aa: CASSPRRGTDTQYF